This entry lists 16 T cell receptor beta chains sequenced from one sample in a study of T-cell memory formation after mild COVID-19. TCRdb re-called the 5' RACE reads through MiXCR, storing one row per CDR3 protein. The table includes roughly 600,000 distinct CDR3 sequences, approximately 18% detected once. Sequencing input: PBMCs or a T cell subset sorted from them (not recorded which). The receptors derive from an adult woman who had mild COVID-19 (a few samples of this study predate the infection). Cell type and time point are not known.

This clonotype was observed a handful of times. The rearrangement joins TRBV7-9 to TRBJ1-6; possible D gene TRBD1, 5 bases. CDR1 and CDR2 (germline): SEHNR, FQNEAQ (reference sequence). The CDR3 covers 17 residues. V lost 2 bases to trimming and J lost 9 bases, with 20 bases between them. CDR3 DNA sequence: TGTGCCAGCAGCTTAATCTGGGGGGGGAAATTTGGTTCACCCCTCCACTTT. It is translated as CASSLIWGGKFGSPLHF.

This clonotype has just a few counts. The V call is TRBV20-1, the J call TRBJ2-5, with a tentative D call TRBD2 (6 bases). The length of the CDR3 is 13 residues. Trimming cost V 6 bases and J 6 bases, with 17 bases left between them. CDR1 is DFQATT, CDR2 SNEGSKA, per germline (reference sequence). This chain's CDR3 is CSAWDSERKTQYF. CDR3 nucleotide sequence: TGCAGTGCCTGGGACTCGGAACGAAAGACCCAGTACTTC.

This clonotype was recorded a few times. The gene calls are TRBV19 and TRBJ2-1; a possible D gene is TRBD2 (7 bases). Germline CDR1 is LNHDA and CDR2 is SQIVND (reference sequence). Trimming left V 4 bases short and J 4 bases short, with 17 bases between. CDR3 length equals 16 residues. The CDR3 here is CASSTTFAGAYNEQFF. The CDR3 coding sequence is TGTGCCAGTAGTACCACCTTCGCGGGGGCTTACAATGAGCAGTTCTTC.

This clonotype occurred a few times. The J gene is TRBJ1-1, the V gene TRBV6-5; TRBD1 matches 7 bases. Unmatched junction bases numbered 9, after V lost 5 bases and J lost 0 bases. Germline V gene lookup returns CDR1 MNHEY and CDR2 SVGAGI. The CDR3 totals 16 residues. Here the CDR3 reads CASSLRQGALNTEAFF. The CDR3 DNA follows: TGTGCCAGCAGTCTACGACAGGGAGCCTTGAACACTGAAGCTTTCTTT.

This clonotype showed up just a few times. CDR3 in amino acids: CASSRRQLTTNYGYTF. The CDR3 coding sequence is TGTGCCAGTAGTAGAAGACAACTCACTACTAACTATGGCTACACCTTC. The chain employs TRBV19 and TRBJ1-2; no definite D call. Trimming removed 4 bases from V and 0 bases from J, with 15 bases in between. Germline CDR1 LNHDA, CDR2 SQIVND (reference sequence). This CDR3 has 16 amino acids.

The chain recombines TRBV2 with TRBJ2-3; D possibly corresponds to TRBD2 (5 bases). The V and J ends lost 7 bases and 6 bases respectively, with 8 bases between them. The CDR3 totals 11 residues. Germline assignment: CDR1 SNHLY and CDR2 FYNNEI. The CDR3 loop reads CASTWRDTQYF. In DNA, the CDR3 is TGTGCCAGCACCTGGAGGGATACGCAGTATTTT.

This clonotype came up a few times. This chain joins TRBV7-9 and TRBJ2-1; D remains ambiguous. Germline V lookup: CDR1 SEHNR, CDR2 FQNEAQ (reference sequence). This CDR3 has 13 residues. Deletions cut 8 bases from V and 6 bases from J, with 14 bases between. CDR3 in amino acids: CASPQPPFNEQFF. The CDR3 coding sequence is TGTGCCAGCCCCCAACCTCCCTTCAATGAGCAGTTCTTC.

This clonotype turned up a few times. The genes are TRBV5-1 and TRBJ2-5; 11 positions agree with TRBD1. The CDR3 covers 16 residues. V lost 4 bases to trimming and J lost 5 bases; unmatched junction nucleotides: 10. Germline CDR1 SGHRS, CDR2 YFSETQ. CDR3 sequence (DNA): TGCGCCAGCAGCCTATCCGGGACAGGGGGAGGCGAGACCCAGTACTTC. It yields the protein CASSLSGTGGGETQYF.

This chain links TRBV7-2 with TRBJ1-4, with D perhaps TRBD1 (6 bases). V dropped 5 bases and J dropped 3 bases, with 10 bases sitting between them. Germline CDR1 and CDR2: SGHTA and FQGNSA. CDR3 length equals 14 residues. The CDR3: CASSRGGPNEKLFF. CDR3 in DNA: TGTGCCAGCAGCCGAGGGGGGCCTAATGAAAAACTGTTTTTT.

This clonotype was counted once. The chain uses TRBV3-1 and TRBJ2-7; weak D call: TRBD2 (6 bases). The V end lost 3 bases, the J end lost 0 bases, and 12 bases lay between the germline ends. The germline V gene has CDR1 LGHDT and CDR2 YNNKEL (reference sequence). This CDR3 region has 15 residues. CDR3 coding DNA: TGTGCCAGCAGCCATACTAGCACGAGCTCCTACGAGCAGTACTTC. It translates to CASSHTSTSSYEQYF.

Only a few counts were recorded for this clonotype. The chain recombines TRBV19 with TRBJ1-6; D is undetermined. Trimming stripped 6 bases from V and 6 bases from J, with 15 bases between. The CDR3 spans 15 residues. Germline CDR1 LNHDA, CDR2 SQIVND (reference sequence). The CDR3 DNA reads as TGTGCCAGTAGCCGACGGACTTCTACTAATTCACCCCTCCACTTT. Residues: CASSRRTSTNSPLHF.

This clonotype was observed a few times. CDR3 residues: CASSYLEGGHGELFF. CDR3 nucleotides: TGTGCCAGCAGTTACCTTGAAGGGGGTCACGGGGAGCTGTTTTTT. This chain uses TRBV6-2 or TRBV6-3 with TRBJ2-2; TRBD1 might be the D (6 bases). The V and J ends lost 2 bases and 7 bases respectively, with 14 bases between them. The CDR3 consists of 15 residues. Germline CDR1 is MNHEY and CDR2 is SVGEGT.

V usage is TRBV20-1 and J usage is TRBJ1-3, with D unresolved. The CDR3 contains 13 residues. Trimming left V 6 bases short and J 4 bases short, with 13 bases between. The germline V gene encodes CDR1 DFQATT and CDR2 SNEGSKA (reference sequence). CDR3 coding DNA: TGCAGTGCCACCTGGGGTGGCGGAAACACCATATATTTT. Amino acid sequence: CSATWGGGNTIYF.

The CDR3 DNA sequence: TGTGCCTGGATGGGACAGGGGAGAGGGAATGAGCAGTTCTTC. As protein: CAWMGQGRGNEQFF. This sequence joins TRBV30 and TRBJ2-1; 10 bases map to TRBD1. The V segment lost 4 bases and the J segment 7 bases; nucleotides outside the gene matches: 7. Germline CDR1 reads GTSNPN; CDR2 reads SVGIG (reference sequence). This CDR3 has 14 residues.

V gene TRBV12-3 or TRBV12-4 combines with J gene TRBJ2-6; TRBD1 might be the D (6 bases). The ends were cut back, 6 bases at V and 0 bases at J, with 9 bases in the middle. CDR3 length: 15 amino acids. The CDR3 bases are TGTGCCAGCAGCGGACAGACCTCTGGGGCCAACGTCCTGACTTTC. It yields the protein CASSGQTSGANVLTF.

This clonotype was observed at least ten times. The CDR3 DNA is TGCAGCGTGACGGACAGGTACACAGATACGCAGTATTTT. Its protein product is CSVTDRYTDTQYF. The chain carries TRBV29-1 and TRBJ2-3; 7 bases match TRBD1. CDR1 SQVTM and CDR2 ANQGSEA come from the germline V gene. V dropped 6 bases and J dropped 2; count of bases not matched to a gene: 5. The CDR3 runs to 13 residues.